What follows is one T cell receptor beta chain and its context. There are 14 residues in the CDR3. V lost 7 bases to trimming and J lost 5 bases; unmatched junction nucleotides: 10. Looked up from germline, CDR1 is SQVTM and CDR2 is ANQGSEA. This sample stems from a study of T cell repertoires in cytomegalovirus infection. Looking at the study overall: Indicated by public TCR beta signatures were CMV infection and matching HLA type.

Via MiXCR, TCRdb re-called the reads, giving one row per CDR3 protein. Altogether around 530,000 distinct CDR3 sequences are present, 26% being singletons, with the ten largest covering less than 15%. The chain carries TRBV29-1 and TRBJ2-7; 11 bases agree with TRBD2. The sequencing sample was made of PBMCs. This sequence originates from a human donor in good health (CMV status not recorded). Some clones in this sample may be carry-over from other donors' samples. The CDR3 sequence: CSGGLAGGPNEQYF. The CDR3 DNA is TGCAGCGGGGGGTTAGCGGGAGGGCCTAACGAGCAGTACTTC.